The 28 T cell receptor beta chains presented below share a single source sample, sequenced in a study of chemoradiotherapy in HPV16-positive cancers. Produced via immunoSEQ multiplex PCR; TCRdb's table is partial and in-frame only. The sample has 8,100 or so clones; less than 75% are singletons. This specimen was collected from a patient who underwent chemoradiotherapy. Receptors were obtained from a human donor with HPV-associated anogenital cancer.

The CDR3 DNA is TGTGCCAGCAGTCTCCGAGGACAGGGAACTGAAGCTTTCTTT. Translating it yields CASSLRGQGTEAFF. V and J are TRBV27 and TRBJ1-1, with 8 bases aligning to TRBD1. CDR1 and CDR2 (germline): MNHEY, SMNVEV (reference sequence). J was trimmed by 5 bases and V by 5 bases; bases with no gene match: 7. This CDR3 region has 14 residues.

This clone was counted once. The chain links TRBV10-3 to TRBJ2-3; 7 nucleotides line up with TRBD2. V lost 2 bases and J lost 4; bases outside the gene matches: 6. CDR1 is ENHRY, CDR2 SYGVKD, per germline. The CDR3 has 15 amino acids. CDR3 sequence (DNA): TGTGCCATCAGTGAGCGTAGCGGGTCCGCAGATACGCAGTATTTT. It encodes CAISERSGSADTQYF.

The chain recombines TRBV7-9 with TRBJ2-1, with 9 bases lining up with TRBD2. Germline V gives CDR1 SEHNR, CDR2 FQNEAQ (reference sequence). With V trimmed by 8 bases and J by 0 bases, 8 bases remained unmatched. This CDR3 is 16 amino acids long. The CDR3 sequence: CASPPSGADSYNEQFF. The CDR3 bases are TGTGCCAGCCCTCCTAGCGGGGCCGACTCCTACAATGAGCAGTTCTTC.

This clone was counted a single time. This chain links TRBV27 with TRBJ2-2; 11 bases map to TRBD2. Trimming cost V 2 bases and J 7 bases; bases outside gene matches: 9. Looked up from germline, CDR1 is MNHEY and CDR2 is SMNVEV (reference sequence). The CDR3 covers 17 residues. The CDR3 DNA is TGTGCCAGCAGTTTAAATATAGCGGGGGGGCCAGGCGGGGAGCTGTTTTTT. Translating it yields CASSLNIAGGPGGELFF.

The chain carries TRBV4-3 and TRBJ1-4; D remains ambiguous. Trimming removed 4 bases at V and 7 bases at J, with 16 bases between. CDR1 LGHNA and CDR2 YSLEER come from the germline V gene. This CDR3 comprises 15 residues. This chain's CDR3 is CASSPLGNAGEKLFF. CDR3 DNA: TGCGCCAGCAGCCCGCTTGGTAACGCGGGTGAAAAACTGTTTTTT.

As DNA, the CDR3 is TGTGCCAGTAGGGCCCGGACAGCTAGCTCCTACAATGAGCAGTTCTTC. The encoded protein is CASRARTASSYNEQFF. The chain employs TRBV19 and TRBJ2-1; weak D call: TRBD1 (6 bases). This CDR3 comprises 16 residues. Trimming removed 6 bases at V and 0 bases at J, with 15 bases between. The germline gives CDR1 LNHDA, CDR2 SQIVND (reference sequence).

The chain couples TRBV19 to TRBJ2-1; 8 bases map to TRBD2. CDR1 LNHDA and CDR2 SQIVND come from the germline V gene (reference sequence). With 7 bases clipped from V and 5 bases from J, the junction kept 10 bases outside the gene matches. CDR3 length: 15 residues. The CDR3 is CASMPWRGADNEQFF. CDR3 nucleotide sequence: TGTGCCAGTATGCCCTGGCGGGGGGCGGACAATGAGCAGTTCTTC.

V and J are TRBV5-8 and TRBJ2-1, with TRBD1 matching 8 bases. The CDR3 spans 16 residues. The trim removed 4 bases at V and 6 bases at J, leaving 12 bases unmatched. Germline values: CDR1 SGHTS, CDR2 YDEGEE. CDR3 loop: CASSRHQGASSNEQFF. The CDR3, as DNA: TGTGCCAGCAGCAGGCATCAGGGGGCCAGCAGCAATGAGCAGTTCTTC. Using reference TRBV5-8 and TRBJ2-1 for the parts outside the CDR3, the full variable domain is EAGVTQSPTHLIKTRGQQATLRCSPISGHTSVYWYQQALGLGLQFLLWYDEGEERNRGNFPPRFSGRQFPNYSSELNVNALELEDSALYLCASSRHQGASSNEQFFGPGTRLTVL.

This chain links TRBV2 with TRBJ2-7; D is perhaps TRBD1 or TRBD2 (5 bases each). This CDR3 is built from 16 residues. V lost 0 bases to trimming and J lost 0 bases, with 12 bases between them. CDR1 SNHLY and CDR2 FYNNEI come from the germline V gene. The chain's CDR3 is CASSEAGRALSYEQYF. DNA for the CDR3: TGTGCCAGCAGTGAAGCGGGGCGGGCCCTCTCCTACGAGCAGTACTTC.

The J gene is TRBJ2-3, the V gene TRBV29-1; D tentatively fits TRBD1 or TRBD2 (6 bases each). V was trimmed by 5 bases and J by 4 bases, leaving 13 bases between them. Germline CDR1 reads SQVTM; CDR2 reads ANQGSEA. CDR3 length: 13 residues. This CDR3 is CSVRRDTSDTQYF. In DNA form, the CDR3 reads TGCAGCGTTCGGAGGGACACCTCAGATACGCAGTATTTT.

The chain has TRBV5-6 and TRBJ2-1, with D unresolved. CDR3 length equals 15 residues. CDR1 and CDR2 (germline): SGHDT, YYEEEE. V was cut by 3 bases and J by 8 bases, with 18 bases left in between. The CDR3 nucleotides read TGTGCCAGCAGCTGCGGCCACCTACAGATCCATGAGCAGTTCTTC. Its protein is CASSCGHLQIHEQFF.

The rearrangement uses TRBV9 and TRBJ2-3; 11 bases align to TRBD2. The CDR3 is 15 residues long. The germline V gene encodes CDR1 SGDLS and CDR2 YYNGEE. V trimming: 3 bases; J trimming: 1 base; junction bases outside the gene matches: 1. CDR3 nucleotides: TGTGCCAGCAGCGGGGGACTAGCGGGCACAGATACGCAGTATTTT. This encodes CASSGGLAGTDTQYF.

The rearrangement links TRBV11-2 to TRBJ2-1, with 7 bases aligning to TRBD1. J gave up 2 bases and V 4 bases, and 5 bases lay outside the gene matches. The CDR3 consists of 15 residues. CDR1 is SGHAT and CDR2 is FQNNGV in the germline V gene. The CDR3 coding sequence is TGTGCCAGCAGCTCCGGGACAGCGGCCTACAATGAGCAGTTCTTC. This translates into CASSSGTAAYNEQFF.

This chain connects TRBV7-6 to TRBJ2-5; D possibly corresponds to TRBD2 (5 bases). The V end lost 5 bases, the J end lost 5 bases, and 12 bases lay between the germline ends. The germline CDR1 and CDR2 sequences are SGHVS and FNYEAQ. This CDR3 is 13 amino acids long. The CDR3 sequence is CASSRGPPETQYF. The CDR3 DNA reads TGTGCCAGCAGCCGCGGGCCCCCTGAGACCCAGTACTTC.

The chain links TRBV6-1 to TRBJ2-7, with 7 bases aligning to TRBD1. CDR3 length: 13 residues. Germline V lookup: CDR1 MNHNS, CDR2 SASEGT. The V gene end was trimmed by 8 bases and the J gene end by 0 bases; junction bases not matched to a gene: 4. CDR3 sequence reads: CASWGQNSYEQYF. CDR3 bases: TGTGCCAGCTGGGGACAGAACTCCTACGAGCAGTACTTC.

CDR3 protein: CASSSDTNTGELFF. CDR3 DNA: TGTGCCAGCAGCTCTGACACGAACACCGGGGAGCTGTTTTTT. The chain carries TRBV7-3 and TRBJ2-2; D is ambiguous. CDR3 length equals 14 residues. Looked up from germline, CDR1 is SGHTA and CDR2 is FQGTGA. V was cut by 4 bases and J by 0 bases, with 6 bases left in between.

CDR3 sequence: CASSQDTESSGNTIYF. The CDR3 DNA reads TGCGCCAGCAGCCAAGATACGGAGAGCTCTGGAAACACCATATATTTT. V usage is TRBV4-3 and J usage is TRBJ1-3, with D unclear. The germline CDR1 and CDR2 sequences are LGHNA and YSLEER. The ends were cut back, 0 bases at V and 0 bases at J, with 9 bases in the middle. This CDR3 has 16 amino acids.

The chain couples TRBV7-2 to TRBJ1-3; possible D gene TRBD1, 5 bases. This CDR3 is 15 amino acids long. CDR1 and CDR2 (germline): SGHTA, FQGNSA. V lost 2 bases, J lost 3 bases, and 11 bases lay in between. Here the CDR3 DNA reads TGTGCCAGCAGCTTACTGGACAACGTTGGAAACACCATATATTTT. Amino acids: CASSLLDNVGNTIYF.

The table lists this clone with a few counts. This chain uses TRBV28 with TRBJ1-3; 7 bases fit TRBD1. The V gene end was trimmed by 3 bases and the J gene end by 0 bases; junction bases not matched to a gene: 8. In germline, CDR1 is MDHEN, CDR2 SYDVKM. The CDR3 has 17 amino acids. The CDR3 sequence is CASSFPGQSYSGNTIYF. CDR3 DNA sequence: TGTGCCAGCAGTTTCCCGGGACAGTCATACTCTGGAAACACCATATATTTT.

CDR3 coding DNA: TGTGCCAGAAGCTTGAGTTGGGACAGGGAATACAATGAGCAGTTCTTC. This encodes CARSLSWDREYNEQFF. The chain couples TRBV5-3 to TRBJ2-1; 9 nucleotides line up with TRBD1. TRBV5-3 is an ORF for which the function is uncertain. This CDR3 contains 16 residues. Germline trimming cut 1 base from V and 4 bases from J; bases unmatched to any gene: 6.

DNA of the CDR3: TGCGCCAGCAGCTTGGCCTGGACTTTCGGACGGACCGGGGAGCTGTTTTTT. As protein: CASSLAWTFGRTGELFF. The chain recombines TRBV5-1 with TRBJ2-2; possible D gene TRBD2, 5 bases. V lost 0 bases to trimming and J lost 5 bases, with 17 bases between them. The germline V gene encodes CDR1 SGHRS and CDR2 YFSETQ. The CDR3 is 17 residues long.

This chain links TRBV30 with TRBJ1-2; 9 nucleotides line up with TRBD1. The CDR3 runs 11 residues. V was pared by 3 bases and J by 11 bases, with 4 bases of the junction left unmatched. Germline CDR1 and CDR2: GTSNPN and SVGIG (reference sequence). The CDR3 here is CAWRDRGEYTF. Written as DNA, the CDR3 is TGTGCCTGGAGGGACAGGGGAGAGTACACCTTC. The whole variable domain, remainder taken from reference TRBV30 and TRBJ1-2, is SQTIHQWPATLVQPVGSPLSLECTVEGTSNPNLYWYRQAAGRGLQLLFYSVGIGQISSEVPQNLSASRPQDRQFILSSKKLLLSDSGFYLCAWRDRGEYTFGSGTRLTVV.

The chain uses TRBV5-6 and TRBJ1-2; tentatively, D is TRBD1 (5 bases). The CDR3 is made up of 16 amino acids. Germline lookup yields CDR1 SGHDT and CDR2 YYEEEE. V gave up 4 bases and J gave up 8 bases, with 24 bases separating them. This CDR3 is CASSTSGKVLGEGYTF. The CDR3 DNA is TGTGCCAGCAGCACCAGTGGGAAGGTGCTGGGGGAAGGCTACACCTTC. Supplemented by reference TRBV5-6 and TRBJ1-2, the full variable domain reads DAGVTQSPTHLIKTRGQQVTLRCSPKSGHDTVSWYQQALGQGPQFIFQYYEEEERQRGNFPDRFSGHQFPNYSSELNVNALLLGDSALYLCASSTSGKVLGEGYTFGSGTRLTVV.

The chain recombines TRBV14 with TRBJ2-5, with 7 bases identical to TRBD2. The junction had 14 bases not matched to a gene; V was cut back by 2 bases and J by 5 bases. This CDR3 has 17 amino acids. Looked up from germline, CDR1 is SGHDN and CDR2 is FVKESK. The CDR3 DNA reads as TGTGCCAGCAGCCAAAGACCTCTCCAGCGGGGTGGGGAGACCCAGTACTTC. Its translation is CASSQRPLQRGGETQYF.

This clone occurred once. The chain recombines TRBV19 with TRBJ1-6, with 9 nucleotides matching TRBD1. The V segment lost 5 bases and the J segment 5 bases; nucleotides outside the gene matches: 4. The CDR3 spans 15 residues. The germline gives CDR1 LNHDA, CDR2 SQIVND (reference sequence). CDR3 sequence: CASSPWTGDNSPLHF. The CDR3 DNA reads TGTGCCAGTAGTCCCTGGACAGGGGATAATTCACCCCTCCACTTT.

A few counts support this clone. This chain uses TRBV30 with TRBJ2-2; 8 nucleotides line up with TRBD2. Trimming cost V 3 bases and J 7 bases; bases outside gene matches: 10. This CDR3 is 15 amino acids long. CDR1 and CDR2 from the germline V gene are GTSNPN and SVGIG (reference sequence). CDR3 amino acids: CAWSPQRGFSGELFF. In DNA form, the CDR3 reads TGTGCCTGGAGCCCACAGCGGGGGTTTAGCGGGGAGCTGTTTTTT.

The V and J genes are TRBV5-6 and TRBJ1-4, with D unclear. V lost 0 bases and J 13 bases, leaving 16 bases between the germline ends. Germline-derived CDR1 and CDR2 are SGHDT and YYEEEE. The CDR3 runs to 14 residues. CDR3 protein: CASSLAGQAPALFF. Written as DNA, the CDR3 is TGTGCCAGCAGCTTGGCCGGGCAGGCCCCGGCACTGTTTTTT.

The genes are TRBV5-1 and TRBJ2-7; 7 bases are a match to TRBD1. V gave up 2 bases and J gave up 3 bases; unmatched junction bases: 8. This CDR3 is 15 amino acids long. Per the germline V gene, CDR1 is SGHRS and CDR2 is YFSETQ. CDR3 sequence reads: CASSFSQGRSYEQYF. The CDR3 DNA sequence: TGCGCCAGCAGCTTTTCACAGGGGAGAAGCTACGAGCAGTACTTC.